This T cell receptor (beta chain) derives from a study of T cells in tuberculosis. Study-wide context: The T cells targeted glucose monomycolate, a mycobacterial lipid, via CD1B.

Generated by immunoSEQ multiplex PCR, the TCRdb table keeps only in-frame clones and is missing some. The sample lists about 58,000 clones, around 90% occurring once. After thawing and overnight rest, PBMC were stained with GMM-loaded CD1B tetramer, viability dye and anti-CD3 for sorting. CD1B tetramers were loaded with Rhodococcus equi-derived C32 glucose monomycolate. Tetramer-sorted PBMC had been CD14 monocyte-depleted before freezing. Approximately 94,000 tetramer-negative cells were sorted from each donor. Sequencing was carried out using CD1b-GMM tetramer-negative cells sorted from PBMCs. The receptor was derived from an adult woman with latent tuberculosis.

In nucleotides, the CDR3 is TGTGCCAGCAGCCCAAACACAGATACGCAGTATTTT. Translating it yields CASSPNTDTQYF. The chain links TRBV7-2 to TRBJ2-3; D gene uncertain. V lost 5 bases to trimming and J lost 2 bases, with 5 bases between them. CDR1 is SGHTA, CDR2 FQGNSA, per germline. The CDR3 spans 12 residues.